These 8 T cell receptor beta chains were all obtained from the same sample, sequenced in a study of T cell responses to AZD1222 COVID-19 vaccine. This table comes from immunoSEQ multiplex PCR, and its TCRdb copy is limited to in-frame clones, with some not included. Among roughly 150,000 clones listed, about 90% were seen once. The material sequenced was peripheral blood, taken 28 days after the second AZD1222 dose. The receptor set was obtained from an adult who received the AZD1222 COVID-19 vaccine.

Remarks on this clone: An end of the junction differs from the germline gene, which may be a read error. V usage is TRBV29-1 and J usage is TRBJ2-5; D is ambiguous. The CDR3 consists of 13 residues. Germline CDR1 and CDR2: SQVTM and ANQGSEA. The CDR3 here is CSVEGAGRETQYF. Here the CDR3 DNA reads TGCAGCGTCGAAGGCGCAGGCAGGGAGACCCAGTACTTC.

This rearrangement joins TRBV28 to TRBJ1-1; no clear D. Germline CDR1 reads MDHEN; CDR2 reads SYDVKM. CDR3 length equals 13 residues. Between the trimmed V and J ends, which lost 3 bases and 0 bases, there was a span of 5 bases. This CDR3 reads CASSLPLNTEAFF. The CDR3 nucleotides read TGTGCCAGCAGTTTGCCCTTGAACACTGAAGCTTTCTTT.

With respect to this clone: The sample carries other DNA sequences with the same CDR3. The genes are TRBV2 and TRBJ1-2, with D maybe TRBD1 (5 bases). Germline loops: CDR1 SNHLY, CDR2 FYNNEI. The CDR3 totals 12 residues. V lost 2 bases and J 8 bases, leaving 9 bases between the germline ends. CDR3 region: CASSEQGLGYTF. The CDR3 coding sequence is TGTGCCAGCAGTGAACAGGGCCTGGGCTACACCTTC.

The J gene is TRBJ1-2, the V gene TRBV28, with 7 bases identical to TRBD1. The V gene end was trimmed by 8 bases and the J gene end by 11 bases; junction bases not matched to a gene: 17. This CDR3 has 14 residues. CDR1 is MDHEN, CDR2 SYDVKM, per germline. CDR3 bases: TGTGCCAGCCTACCCTCCGGGACAGCCTTTGAGTACACCTTC. It yields the protein CASLPSGTAFEYTF.

The chain employs TRBV7-2 and TRBJ2-1, with D perhaps TRBD1 (5 bases). The CDR3 totals 14 residues. With 2 bases removed from V and 8 bases from J, the gap between germline ends came to 13 bases. Germline assignment: CDR1 SGHTA and CDR2 FQGNSA. The DNA of the CDR3 is TGTGCCAGCAGCTTATGGGGCCGTACCCATGAGCAGTTCTTC. As protein: CASSLWGRTHEQFF.

This chain connects TRBV7-9 to TRBJ1-1; D is uncertain. Trimming removed 1 base from V and 3 bases from J, with 12 bases in between. Germline V gene sequence: CDR1 SEHNR, CDR2 FQNEAQ (reference sequence). The CDR3 has 15 amino acids. The CDR3 protein is CASSLDTPRDTEAFF. The CDR3 coding sequence is TGTGCCAGCAGCTTAGATACGCCAAGGGACACTGAAGCTTTCTTT.

The chain carries TRBV6-2 or TRBV6-3 and TRBJ2-7; 12 nucleotides align to TRBD2. CDR3 length: 16 amino acids. The trim removed 5 bases at V and 5 bases at J, leaving 10 bases unmatched. Germline CDR1 and CDR2: MNHEY and SVGEGT. The DNA for the CDR3 is TGTGCCAGCAGTGGCACCGGACTAGCGGGGAGGAACGAGCAGTACTTC. This encodes CASSGTGLAGRNEQYF.

The V gene is TRBV5-1, the J gene TRBJ2-7; D gene ambiguous. Germline CDR1 and CDR2: SGHRS and YFSETQ. CDR3 length: 13 amino acids. Trimming pared 0 bases from V and 3 bases from J, leaving 7 bases between. The CDR3 region is CASSLAPDYEQYF. The CDR3 bases are TGCGCCAGCAGCTTGGCCCCGGACTACGAGCAGTACTTC.